The 14 T cell receptor beta chains below all came from one sample that was sequenced in a study of cytomegalovirus exposure and HLA in healthy donors. The primer mix had 60 Vbeta and 13 Jbeta primers. Using immunoSEQ multiplex PCR, the repertoire was profiled, and TCRdb retains in-frame clones only, with some absent. The data show over 100,000 clones, less than 85% seen once. What was sequenced was PBMCs. All receptors derive from a man aged 40-55 years in good health and CMV-seronegative.

In this sample, this clone turned up a few times. This chain joins TRBV4-1 and TRBJ1-4, with TRBD1 identical over 7 bases. CDR1 and CDR2 (germline): MGHRA, YSYEKL. This CDR3 contains 15 residues. J was trimmed by 7 bases and V by 4 bases; bases with no gene match: 9. The CDR3 bases are TGCGCCAGCAGCCCACCGGAAGACAGGGCTGAAAAACTGTTTTTT. This codes for CASSPPEDRAEKLFF.

This clone occurred once. V and J are TRBV10-2 and TRBJ2-1, with a possible D match to TRBD1 (5 bases). The CDR3 spans 14 residues. Germline V CDR1 and CDR2: WSHSY, SAAADI. Trimming cost V 0 bases and J 8 bases, with 11 bases left between them. Here the CDR3 DNA reads TGCGCCAGCAGTGAGTCGTCAGGGTTCCATGAGCAGTTCTTC. As protein: CASSESSGFHEQFF.

This rearrangement joins TRBV18 to TRBJ1-1, with 8 bases identical to TRBD1. The CDR3 length is 14 residues. J gave up 5 bases and V 3 bases, and 5 bases lay outside the gene matches. Germline V gives CDR1 KGHSH, CDR2 LQKENI. CDR3: CASSPRDRWTEAFF. The CDR3, as DNA: TGTGCCAGCTCACCTCGGGACAGGTGGACTGAAGCTTTCTTT.

The J gene is TRBJ2-1, the V gene TRBV6-6, with 9 nucleotides matching TRBD1. The CDR3 runs to 13 residues. The V gene's germline CDR1 is MNHNY and CDR2 SVGAGI (reference sequence). With 1 base clipped from V and 8 bases from J, the junction kept 0 bases outside the gene matches. CDR3 bases: TGTGCCAGCAGTTACTGGACAGGGGATGAGCAGTTCTTC. It translates to CASSYWTGDEQFF.

As concerns this clone: Other nucleotide sequences from this sample produce the same CDR3. The rearrangement joins TRBV30 to TRBJ1-1; weak D call: TRBD1 (6 bases). Germline CDR1 and CDR2: GTSNPN and SVGIG (reference sequence). The CDR3 spans 12 residues. V was trimmed by 0 bases and J by 5 bases, leaving 7 bases between them. The chain's CDR3 is CAWSVQGTEAFF. The CDR3 DNA is TGTGCCTGGAGTGTTCAGGGGACTGAAGCTTTCTTT.

The chain uses TRBV10-3 and TRBJ1-6, with 8 bases that match TRBD1. The CDR3 is 17 amino acids. The germline gives CDR1 ENHRY, CDR2 SYGVKD. V lost 2 bases to trimming and J lost 3 bases; unmatched junction nucleotides: 6. The CDR3 DNA follows: TGTGCCATCAGTGAGAGGGCAGGGGGCTTCTATAATTCACCCCTCCACTTT. Its translation: CAISERAGGFYNSPLHF.

This clone was seen once. The chain combines TRBV9 with TRBJ2-2; TRBD2 matches at 8 bases. The V segment lost 4 bases and the J segment 1 base; nucleotides outside the gene matches: 6. The CDR3 has 16 residues. CDR1 is SGDLS and CDR2 is YYNGEE in the germline V gene. CDR3 residues: CASSYLGGGNTGELFF. For the CDR3, the DNA is TGTGCCAGCAGCTATCTCGGGGGGGGGAACACCGGGGAGCTGTTTTTT.

The V and J genes are TRBV2 and TRBJ2-1; 7 bases are a match to TRBD2. The CDR3 consists of 16 residues. V shed 3 bases, J shed 4 bases, and the junction held 9 bases outside the gene matches. CDR1 and CDR2 from the germline V gene are SNHLY and FYNNEI. CDR3 nucleotide sequence: TGTGCCAGCAGTGAGTCAGGTAGCGGGCCATACAATGAGCAGTTCTTC. The encoded protein is CASSESGSGPYNEQFF.

This chain uses TRBV9 with TRBJ2-5, with D tentatively TRBD2 (5 bases). The J call is doubtful: the DNA matches TRBJ2-7 better. Germline V CDR1 and CDR2: SGDLS, YYNGEE. The CDR3 consists of 15 residues. In DNA form, the CDR3 reads TGTGCCAGCAGCGTAGCACTAGATTCCCCCTACGAGCAGTACTTC. Encoded protein: CASSVALDSPYEQYF.

This clone was observed a single time. This chain links TRBV5-1 with TRBJ1-1; perhaps TRBD1 as D (5 bases). V was trimmed by 2 bases and J by 2 bases, leaving 13 bases between them. This CDR3 comprises 15 residues. Germline CDR1 and CDR2: SGHRS and YFSETQ. CDR3 sequence (DNA): TGCGCCAGCAGCTTCCTCCACAGGAAAAACACTGAAGCTTTCTTT. Translating it yields CASSFLHRKNTEAFF.

This chain joins TRBV19 and TRBJ2-7; 7 bases agree with TRBD2. The germline CDR1 and CDR2 sequences are LNHDA and SQIVND (reference sequence). V trimming: 3 bases; J trimming: 0 bases; junction bases outside the gene matches: 11. The CDR3 spans 17 residues. The CDR3 sequence: CASSIFSGRTSSYEQYF. The CDR3 DNA follows: TGTGCCAGTAGTATCTTTTCGGGACGGACTAGCTCCTACGAGCAGTACTTC.

This clone is a singleton in its sample. This chain's CDR3 is CASSQDAQGADTQYF. In DNA form, the CDR3 reads TGCGCCAGCAGCCAAGATGCGCAGGGGGCAGATACGCAGTATTTT. V is TRBV4-1 and J is TRBJ2-3; 7 positions agree with TRBD1. The CDR3 has 15 amino acids. Trimming cost V 0 bases and J 4 bases; bases outside gene matches: 4. Germline loops: CDR1 MGHRA, CDR2 YSYEKL.

CDR3 protein: CASMREGAGNEKLFF. The CDR3 coding sequence is TGTGCCAGCATGAGGGAGGGCGCGGGGAATGAAAAACTGTTTTTT. The rearrangement joins TRBV2 to TRBJ1-4; D not certain. CDR3 length equals 15 residues. V lost 7 bases and J 5 bases, leaving 17 bases between the germline ends. Per germline, CDR1 SNHLY and CDR2 FYNNEI.

This sequence joins TRBV5-1 and TRBJ1-2, with D maybe TRBD1 (5 bases). This CDR3 spans 13 amino acids. Trimming took off 0 bases at V and 10 bases at J, with 13 bases between the two ends. CDR1 is SGHRS and CDR2 is YFSETQ in the germline V gene. CDR3 coding DNA: TGCGCCAGCAGCTTGGTGGTAGGGGCAGTCTACACCTTC. It specifies CASSLVVGAVYTF.